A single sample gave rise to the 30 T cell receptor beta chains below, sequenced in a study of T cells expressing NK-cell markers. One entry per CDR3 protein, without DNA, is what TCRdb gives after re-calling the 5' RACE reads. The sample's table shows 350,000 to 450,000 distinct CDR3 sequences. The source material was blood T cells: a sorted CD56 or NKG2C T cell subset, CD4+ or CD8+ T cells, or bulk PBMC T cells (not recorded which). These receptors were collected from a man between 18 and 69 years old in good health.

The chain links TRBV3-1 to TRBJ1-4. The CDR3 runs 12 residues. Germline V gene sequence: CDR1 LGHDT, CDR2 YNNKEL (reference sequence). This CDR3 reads CASSQQREKLFF.

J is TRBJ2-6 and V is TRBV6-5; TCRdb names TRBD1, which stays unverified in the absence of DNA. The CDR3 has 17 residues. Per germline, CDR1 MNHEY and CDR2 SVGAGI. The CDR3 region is CASSYGQGSSGANVLTF.

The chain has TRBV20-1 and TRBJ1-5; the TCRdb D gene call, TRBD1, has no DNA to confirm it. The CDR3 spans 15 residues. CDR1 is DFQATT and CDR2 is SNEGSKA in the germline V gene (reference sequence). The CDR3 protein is CSARGGYDSNQPQHF.

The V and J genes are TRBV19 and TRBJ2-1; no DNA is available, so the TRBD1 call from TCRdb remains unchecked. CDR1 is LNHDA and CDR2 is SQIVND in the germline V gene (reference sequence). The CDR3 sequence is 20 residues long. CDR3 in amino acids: CASSMEPRLTGSDLYNEQFF.

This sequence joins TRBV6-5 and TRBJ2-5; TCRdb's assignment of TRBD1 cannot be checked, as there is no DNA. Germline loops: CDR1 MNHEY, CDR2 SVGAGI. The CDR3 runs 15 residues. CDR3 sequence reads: CASSNLGGRQETQYF.

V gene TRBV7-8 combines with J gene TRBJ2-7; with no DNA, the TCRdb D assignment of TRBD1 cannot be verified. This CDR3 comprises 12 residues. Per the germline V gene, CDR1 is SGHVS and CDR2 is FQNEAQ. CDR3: CASTRTGNEQYF.

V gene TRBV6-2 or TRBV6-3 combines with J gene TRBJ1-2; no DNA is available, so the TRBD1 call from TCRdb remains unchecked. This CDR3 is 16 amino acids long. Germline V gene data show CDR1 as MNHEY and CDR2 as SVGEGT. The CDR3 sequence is CASTPRPGRTNYGYTF.

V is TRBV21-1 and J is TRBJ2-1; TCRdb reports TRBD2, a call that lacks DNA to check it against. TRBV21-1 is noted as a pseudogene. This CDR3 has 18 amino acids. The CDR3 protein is CASSKPESGLAGVNEQFF.

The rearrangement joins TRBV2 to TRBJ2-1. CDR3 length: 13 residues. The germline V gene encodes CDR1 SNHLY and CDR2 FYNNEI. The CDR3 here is CASSRDPYNEQFF.

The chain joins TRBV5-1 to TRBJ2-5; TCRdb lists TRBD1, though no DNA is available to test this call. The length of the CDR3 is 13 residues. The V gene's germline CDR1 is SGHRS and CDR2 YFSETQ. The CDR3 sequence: CASSPSRDSTQYF.

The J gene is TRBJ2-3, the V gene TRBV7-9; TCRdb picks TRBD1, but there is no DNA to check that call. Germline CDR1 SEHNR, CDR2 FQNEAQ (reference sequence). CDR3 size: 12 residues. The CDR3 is CASSWTVDTQYF. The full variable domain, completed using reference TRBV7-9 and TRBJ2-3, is DTGVSQNPRHKITKRGQNVTFRCDPISEHNRLYWYRQTLGQGPEFLTYFQNEAQLEKSRLLSDRFSAERPKGSFSTLEIQRTEQGDSAMYLCASSWTVDTQYFGPGTRLTVL.

This CDR3 is CASSLALAGGETQYF. The chain recombines TRBV7-2 with TRBJ2-5; the TCRdb D gene call, TRBD2, has no DNA to confirm it. The CDR3 extends over 15 amino acids. Germline V CDR1 and CDR2: SGHTA, FQGNSA.

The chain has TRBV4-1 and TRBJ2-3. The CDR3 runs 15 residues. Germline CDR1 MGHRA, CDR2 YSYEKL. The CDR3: CASSQKFIGTDTQYF.

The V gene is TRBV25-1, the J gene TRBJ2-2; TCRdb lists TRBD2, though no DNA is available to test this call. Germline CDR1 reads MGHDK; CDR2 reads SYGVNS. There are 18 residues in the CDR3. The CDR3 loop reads CASSEWSLAASNTGELFF.

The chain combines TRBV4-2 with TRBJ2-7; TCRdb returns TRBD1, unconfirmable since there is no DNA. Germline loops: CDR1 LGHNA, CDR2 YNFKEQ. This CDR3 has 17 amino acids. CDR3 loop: CASSQDSTGLTPYEQYF.

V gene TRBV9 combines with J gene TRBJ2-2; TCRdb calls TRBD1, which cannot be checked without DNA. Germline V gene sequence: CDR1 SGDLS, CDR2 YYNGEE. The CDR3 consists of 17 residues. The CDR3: CASSVGLGDSYTGELFF.

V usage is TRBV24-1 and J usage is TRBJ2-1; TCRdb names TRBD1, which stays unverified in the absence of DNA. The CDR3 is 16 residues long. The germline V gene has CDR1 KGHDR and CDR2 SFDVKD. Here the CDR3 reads CATSFAGGQYYNEQFF.

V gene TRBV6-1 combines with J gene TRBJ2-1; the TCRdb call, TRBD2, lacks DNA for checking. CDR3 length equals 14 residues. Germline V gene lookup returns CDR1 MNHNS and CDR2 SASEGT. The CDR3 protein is CASTLAGGPGEQFF.

CDR3 protein: CSATSGLAGVEQYF. This chain joins TRBV20-1 and TRBJ2-7; TCRdb picks TRBD2, but there is no DNA to check that call. Germline V lookup: CDR1 DFQATT, CDR2 SNEGSKA (reference sequence). This CDR3 is 14 amino acids long.

CDR3 in amino acids: CASNFQTESTDTQYF. The chain carries TRBV21-1 and TRBJ2-3; TCRdb designates TRBD1, a call that cannot be tested without DNA. TRBV21-1 has pseudogene status. The CDR3 covers 15 residues.

CDR3 residues: CASSAAGGAMHTEAFF. The chain uses TRBV7-9 and TRBJ1-1; TCRdb outputs TRBD1, but without DNA this stays unchecked. This CDR3 region has 16 residues. Per the germline V gene, CDR1 is SEHNR and CDR2 is FQNEAQ (reference sequence).

This CDR3 reads CASSQSNTEETQYF. V is TRBV23-1 and J is TRBJ2-5. TRBV23-1 is an open reading frame whose function is uncertain. This CDR3 is 14 amino acids long.

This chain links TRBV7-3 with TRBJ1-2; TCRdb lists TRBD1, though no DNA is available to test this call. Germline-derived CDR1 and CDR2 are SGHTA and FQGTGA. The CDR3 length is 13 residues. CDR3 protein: CASSLTGGVGYTF.

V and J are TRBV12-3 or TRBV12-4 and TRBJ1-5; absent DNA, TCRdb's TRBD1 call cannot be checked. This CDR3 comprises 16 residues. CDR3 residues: CASSRDRGSSNQPQHF.

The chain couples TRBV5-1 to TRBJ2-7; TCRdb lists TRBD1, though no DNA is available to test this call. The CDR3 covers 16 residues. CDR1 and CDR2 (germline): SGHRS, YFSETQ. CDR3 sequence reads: CASSLISGTESYEQYF.

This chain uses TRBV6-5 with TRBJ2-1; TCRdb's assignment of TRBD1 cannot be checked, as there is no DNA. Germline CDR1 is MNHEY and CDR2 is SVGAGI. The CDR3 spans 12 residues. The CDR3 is CASSDLTGVVFF.

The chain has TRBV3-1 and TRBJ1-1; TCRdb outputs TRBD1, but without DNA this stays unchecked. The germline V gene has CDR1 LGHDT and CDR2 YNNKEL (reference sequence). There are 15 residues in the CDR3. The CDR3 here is CASSQGRGRNTEAFF.

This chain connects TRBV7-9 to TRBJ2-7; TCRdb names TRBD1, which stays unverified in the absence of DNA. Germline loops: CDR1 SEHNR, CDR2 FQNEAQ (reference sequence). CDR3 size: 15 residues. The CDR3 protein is CASSLGTGFSYEQYF.

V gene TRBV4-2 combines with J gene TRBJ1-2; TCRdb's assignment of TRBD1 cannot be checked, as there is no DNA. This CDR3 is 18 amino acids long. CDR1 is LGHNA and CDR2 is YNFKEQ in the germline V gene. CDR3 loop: CASSQDRDRGRANYGYTF.

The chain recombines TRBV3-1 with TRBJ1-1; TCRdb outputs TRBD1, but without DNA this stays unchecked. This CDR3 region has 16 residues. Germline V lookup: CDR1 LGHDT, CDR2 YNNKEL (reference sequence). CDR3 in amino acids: CASSQAGGRGNTEAFF.